This TCR beta chain was sequenced for a study of T cells in Graves' hyperthyroidism and ophthalmopathy. At least ten counts were recorded for this clonotype. It was RNA transcripts that yielded the amplified TCR beta CDR3 regions. RT-PCR in the first round (using the HTBI primer set) targeted the TCR CDR3. TCRdb re-called the multiplex PCR reads with MiXCR, one entry per CDR3 protein. The sample records 300,000 to 450,000 distinct CDR3 sequences, about 15% being singletons. The clonotype was recovered from a woman between 25 and 40 years old with Graves' hyperthyroidism. Sequencing was performed on blood.

The CDR3 protein is CASRKEDRGRGAGELFF. DNA for the CDR3: TGTGCCAGCCGAAAAGAGGACAGGGGGCGGGGCGCCGGGGAGCTGTTTTTT. The V and J genes are TRBV2 and TRBJ2-2; 11 bases fit TRBD1. V trimming: 8 bases; J trimming: 6 bases; junction bases outside the gene matches: 14. There are 17 residues in the CDR3. The germline CDR1 and CDR2 sequences are SNHLY and FYNNEI.